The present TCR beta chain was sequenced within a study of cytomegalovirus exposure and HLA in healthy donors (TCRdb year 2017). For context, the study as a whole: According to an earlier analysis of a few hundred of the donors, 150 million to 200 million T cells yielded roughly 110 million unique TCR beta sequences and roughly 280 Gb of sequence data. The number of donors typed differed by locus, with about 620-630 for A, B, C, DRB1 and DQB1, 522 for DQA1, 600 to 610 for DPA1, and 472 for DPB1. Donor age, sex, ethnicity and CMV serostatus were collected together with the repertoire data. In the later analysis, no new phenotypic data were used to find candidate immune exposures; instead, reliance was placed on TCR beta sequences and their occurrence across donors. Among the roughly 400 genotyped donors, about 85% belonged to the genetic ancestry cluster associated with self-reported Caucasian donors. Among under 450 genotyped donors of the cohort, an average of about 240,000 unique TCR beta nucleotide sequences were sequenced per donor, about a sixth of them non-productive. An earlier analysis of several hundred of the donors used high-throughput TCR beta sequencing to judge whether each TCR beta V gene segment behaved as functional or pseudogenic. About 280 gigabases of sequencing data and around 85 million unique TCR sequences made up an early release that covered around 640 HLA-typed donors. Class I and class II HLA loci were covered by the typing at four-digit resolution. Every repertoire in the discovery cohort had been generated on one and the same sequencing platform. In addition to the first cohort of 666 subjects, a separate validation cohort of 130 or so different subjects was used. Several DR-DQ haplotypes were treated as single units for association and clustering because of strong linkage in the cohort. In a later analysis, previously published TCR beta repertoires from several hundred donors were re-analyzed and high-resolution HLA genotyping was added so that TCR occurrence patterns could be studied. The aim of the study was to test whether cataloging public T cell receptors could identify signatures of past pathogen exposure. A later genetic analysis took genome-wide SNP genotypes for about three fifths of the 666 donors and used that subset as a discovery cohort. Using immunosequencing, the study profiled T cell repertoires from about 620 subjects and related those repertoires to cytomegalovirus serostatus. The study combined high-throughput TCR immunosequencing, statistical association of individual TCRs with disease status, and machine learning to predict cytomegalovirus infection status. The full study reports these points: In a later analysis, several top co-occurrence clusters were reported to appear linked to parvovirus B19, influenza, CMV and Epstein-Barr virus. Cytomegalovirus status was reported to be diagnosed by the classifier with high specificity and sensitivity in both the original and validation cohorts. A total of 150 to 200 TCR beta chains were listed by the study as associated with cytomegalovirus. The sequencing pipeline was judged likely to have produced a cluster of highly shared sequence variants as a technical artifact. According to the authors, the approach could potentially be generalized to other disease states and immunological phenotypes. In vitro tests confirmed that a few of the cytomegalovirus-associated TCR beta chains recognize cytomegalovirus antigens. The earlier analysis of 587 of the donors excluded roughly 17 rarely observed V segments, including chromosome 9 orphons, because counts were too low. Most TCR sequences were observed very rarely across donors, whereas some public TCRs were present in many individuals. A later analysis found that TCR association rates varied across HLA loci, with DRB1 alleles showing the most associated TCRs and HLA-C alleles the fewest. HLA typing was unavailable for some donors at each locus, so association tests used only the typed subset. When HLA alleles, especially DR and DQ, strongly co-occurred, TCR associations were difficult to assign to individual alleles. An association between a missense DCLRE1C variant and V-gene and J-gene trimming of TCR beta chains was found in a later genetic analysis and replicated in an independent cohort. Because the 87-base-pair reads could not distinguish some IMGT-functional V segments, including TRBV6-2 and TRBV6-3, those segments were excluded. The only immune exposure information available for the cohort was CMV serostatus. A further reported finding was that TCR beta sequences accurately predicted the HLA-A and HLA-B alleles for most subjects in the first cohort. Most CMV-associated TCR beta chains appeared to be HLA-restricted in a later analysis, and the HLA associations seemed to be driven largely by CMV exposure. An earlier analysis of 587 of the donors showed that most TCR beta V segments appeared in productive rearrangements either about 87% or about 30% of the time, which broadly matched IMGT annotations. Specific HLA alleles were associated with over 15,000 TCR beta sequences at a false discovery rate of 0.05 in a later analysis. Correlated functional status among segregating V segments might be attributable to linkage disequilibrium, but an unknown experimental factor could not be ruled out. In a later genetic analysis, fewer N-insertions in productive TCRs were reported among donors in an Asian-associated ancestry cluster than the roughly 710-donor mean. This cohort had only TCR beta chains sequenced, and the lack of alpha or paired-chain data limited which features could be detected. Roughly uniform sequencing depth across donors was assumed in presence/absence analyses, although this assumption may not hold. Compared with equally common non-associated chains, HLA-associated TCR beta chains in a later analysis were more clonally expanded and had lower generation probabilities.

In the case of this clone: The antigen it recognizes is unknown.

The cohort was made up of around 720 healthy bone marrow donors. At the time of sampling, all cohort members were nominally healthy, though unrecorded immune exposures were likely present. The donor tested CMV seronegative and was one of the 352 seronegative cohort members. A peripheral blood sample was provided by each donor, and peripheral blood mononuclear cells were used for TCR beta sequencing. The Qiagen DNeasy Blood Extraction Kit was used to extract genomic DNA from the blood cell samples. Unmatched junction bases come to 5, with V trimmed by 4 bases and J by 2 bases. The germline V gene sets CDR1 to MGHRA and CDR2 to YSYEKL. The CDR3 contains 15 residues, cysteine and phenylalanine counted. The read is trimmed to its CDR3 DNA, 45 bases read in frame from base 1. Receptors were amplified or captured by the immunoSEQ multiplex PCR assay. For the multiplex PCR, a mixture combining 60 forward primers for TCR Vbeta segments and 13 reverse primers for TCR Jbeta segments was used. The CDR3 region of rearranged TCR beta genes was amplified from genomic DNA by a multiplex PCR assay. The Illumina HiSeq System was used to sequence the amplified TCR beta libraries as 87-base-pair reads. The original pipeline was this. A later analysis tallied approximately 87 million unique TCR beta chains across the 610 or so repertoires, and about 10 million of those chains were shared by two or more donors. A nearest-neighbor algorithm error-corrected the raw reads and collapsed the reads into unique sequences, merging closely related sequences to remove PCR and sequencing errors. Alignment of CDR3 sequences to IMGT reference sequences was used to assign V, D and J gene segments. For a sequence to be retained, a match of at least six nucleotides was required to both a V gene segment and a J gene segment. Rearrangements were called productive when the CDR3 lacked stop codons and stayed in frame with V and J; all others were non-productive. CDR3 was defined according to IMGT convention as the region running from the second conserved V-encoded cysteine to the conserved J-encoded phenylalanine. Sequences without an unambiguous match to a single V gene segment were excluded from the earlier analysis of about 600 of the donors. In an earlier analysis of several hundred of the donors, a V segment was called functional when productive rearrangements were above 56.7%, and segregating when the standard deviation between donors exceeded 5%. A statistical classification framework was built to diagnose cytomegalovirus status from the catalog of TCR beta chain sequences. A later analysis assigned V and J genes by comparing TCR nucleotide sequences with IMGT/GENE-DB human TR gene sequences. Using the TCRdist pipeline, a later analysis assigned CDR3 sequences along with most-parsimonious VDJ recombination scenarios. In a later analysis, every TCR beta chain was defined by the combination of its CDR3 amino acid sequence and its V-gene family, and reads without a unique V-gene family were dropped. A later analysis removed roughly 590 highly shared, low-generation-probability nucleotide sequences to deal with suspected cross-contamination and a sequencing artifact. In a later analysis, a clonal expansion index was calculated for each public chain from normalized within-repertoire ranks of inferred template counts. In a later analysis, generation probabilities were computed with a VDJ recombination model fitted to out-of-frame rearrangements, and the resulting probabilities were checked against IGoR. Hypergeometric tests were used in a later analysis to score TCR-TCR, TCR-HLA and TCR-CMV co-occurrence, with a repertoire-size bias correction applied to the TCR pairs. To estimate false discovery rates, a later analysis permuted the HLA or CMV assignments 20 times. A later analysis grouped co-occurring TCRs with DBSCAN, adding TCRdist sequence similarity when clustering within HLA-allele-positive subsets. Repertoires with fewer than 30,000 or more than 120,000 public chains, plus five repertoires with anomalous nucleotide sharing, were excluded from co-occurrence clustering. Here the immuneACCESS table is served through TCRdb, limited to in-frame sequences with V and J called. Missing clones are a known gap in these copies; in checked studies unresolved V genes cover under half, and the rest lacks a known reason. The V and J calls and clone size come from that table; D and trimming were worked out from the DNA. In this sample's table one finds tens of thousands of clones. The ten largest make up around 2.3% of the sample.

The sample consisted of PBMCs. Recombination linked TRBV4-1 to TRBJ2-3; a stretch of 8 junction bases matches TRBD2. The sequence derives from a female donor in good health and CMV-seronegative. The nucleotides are TGCGCCAGCAGCCTTAGCGGGGCCCTCACAGATACGCAGTATTTT. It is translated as CASSLSGALTDTQYF.